These 21 T cell receptor beta chains were sequenced from one sample in a study of preoperative IRX-2 immunotherapy in early breast cancer. Clones were read by immunoSEQ multiplex PCR, and TCRdb kept only the in-frame ones, dropping some. Among over 60,000 clones, approximately 94% were seen once, and the ten largest hold under 2%. Described treatment: preoperative locoregional IRX-2 cytokine immunotherapy. Collection of the sample occurred from a patient treated with IRX-2 immunotherapy. The receptors were sampled from a human donor with breast cancer.

This clone was seen just once. The chain combines TRBV7-2 with TRBJ1-4, with D unclear. Per the germline V gene, CDR1 is SGHTA and CDR2 is FQGNSA. This CDR3 region has 14 residues. V shed 3 bases and J shed 4 bases, with 9 bases lying between them. CDR3 nucleotide sequence: TGTGCCAGCAGCTTCACCGGACTTAATGAAAAACTGTTTTTT. Translating it yields CASSFTGLNEKLFF. Complete variable domain (other parts from reference TRBV7-2 and TRBJ1-4): GAGVSQSPSNKVTEKGKDVELRCDPISGHTALYWYRQSLGQGLEFLIYFQGNSAPDKSGLPSDRFSAERTGGSVSTLTIQRTQQEDSAVYLCASSFTGLNEKLFFGSGTQLSVL.

V is TRBV4-3 and J is TRBJ2-7, with D unresolved. V was shortened by 4 bases and J by 10 bases, with 20 bases between the two germline ends. This CDR3 comprises 14 residues. Germline CDR1 and CDR2: LGHNA and YSLEER. CDR3 loop: CASSPSRSVRLQYF. The DNA of the CDR3 is TGCGCCAGCAGCCCCAGTCGATCGGTTAGGTTACAGTACTTC.

This rearrangement joins TRBV28 to TRBJ1-2; unclear D gene. The CDR3 consists of 12 residues. Germline V gene sequence: CDR1 MDHEN, CDR2 SYDVKM. V was shortened by 8 bases and J by 4 bases, with 11 bases between the two germline ends. DNA of the CDR3: TGTGCCAGCCACGGGGTGAGCTATGGCTACACCTTC. Translated: CASHGVSYGYTF.

This rearrangement joins TRBV7-9 to TRBJ2-4, with D possibly matching TRBD2 (5 bases). The CDR3 is 16 amino acids. Germline values: CDR1 SEHNR, CDR2 FQNEAQ (reference sequence). V shed 5 bases and J shed 1 base, with 15 bases lying between them. The CDR3 nucleotides read TGTGCCAGCAGCGGACTCAACGTAGGGGCCAAAAACATTCAGTACTTC. This sequence encodes CASSGLNVGAKNIQYF.

CDR3 in amino acids: CASSRTGLAKNIQYF. In DNA, the CDR3 is TGTGCCAGCAGCCGAACAGGGCTAGCCAAAAACATTCAGTACTTC. The chain uses TRBV5-6 and TRBJ2-4; D possibly corresponds to TRBD1 (6 bases). Per the germline V gene, CDR1 is SGHDT and CDR2 is YYEEEE. V dropped 4 bases and J dropped 0 bases, with 11 bases sitting between them. The CDR3 sequence is 15 residues long.

This rearrangement joins TRBV28 to TRBJ2-7, with a tentative D call TRBD1 (5 bases). This CDR3 contains 14 residues. V gave up 2 bases and J gave up 0 bases, with 8 bases separating them. Germline V CDR1 and CDR2: MDHEN, SYDVKM. CDR3 coding DNA: TGTGCCAGCAGTTTACAGGGAAGCTCCTACGAGCAGTACTTC. It specifies CASSLQGSSYEQYF.

V gene TRBV29-1 combines with J gene TRBJ1-4; D is perhaps TRBD1 (6 bases). This CDR3 has 14 residues. Trimming took off 7 bases at V and 3 bases at J, with 15 bases between the two ends. The germline gives CDR1 SQVTM, CDR2 ANQGSEA. CDR3: CSGNSGASNEKLFF. CDR3 DNA sequence: TGCAGCGGAAACTCAGGGGCCTCTAATGAAAAACTGTTTTTT.

The chain joins TRBV5-1 to TRBJ2-1; maybe TRBD2 (5 bases). With 0 bases removed from V and 0 bases from J, the gap between germline ends came to 7 bases. The CDR3 covers 15 residues. CDR1 and CDR2 (germline): SGHRS, YFSETQ. In DNA, the CDR3 is TGCGCCAGCAGCTTGGCGGGGAGCTCCTACAATGAGCAGTTCTTC. It encodes CASSLAGSSYNEQFF.

This chain uses TRBV7-2 with TRBJ1-2; D is undetermined. This CDR3 has 14 amino acids. The V gene lost 5 bases and the J gene lost 5 bases, with 15 bases spanning the gap. Looked up from germline, CDR1 is SGHTA and CDR2 is FQGNSA. The chain's CDR3 is CASSRGPTAYGYTF. The CDR3 DNA is TGTGCCAGCAGCAGAGGGCCGACGGCGTATGGCTACACCTTC.

The genes are TRBV12-5 and TRBJ2-1, with D perhaps matching TRBD2 (6 bases). V dropped 6 bases and J dropped 10 bases, with 13 bases sitting between them. The germline V gene encodes CDR1 LGHNT and CDR2 FRNRAP. CDR3 length equals 12 residues. The CDR3 is CASGAGTWEQFF. Written as DNA, the CDR3 is TGTGCTAGTGGGGCGGGGACGTGGGAGCAGTTCTTC. The full variable domain, its missing parts supplied by reference TRBV12-5 and TRBJ2-1, is DARVTQTPRHKVTEMGQEVTMRCQPILGHNTVFWYRQTMMQGLELLAYFRNRAPLDDSGMPKDRFSAEMPDATLATLKIQPSEPRDSAVYFCASGAGTWEQFFGPGTRLTVL.

V gene TRBV5-4 combines with J gene TRBJ2-2; 14 positions agree with TRBD2. This CDR3 has 17 residues. The germline V gene encodes CDR1 SGHNT and CDR2 YYREEE (reference sequence). The ends lost 4 bases at V and 7 bases at J; junction bases unmatched: 9. CDR3 protein: CASSDRLAGGHNGELFF. In nucleotides, the CDR3 is TGTGCCAGCAGCGACCGACTAGCGGGGGGGCATAACGGGGAGCTGTTTTTT.

The CDR3 protein is CASGKRDRSTDTQYF. For the CDR3, the DNA is TGTGCCAGCGGGAAACGGGACAGAAGCACAGATACGCAGTATTTT. This chain uses TRBV2 with TRBJ2-3; TRBD1 matches 7 bases. Trimming cost V 8 bases and J 0 bases; bases outside gene matches: 8. The CDR3 is 15 residues long. CDR1 and CDR2 from the germline V gene are SNHLY and FYNNEI.

The V and J genes are TRBV14 and TRBJ2-5; the D gene is possibly TRBD2 (6 bases). V lost 2 bases and J 5 bases, leaving 9 bases between the germline ends. This CDR3 comprises 13 residues. CDR1 and CDR2 from the germline V gene are SGHDN and FVKESK. The CDR3 region is CASSQRGRETQYF. The DNA of the CDR3 is TGTGCCAGCAGCCAACGGGGGAGGGAGACCCAGTACTTC.

The rearrangement links TRBV7-7 to TRBJ2-5; possible D gene TRBD1, 5 bases. CDR3 length: 16 amino acids. V lost 1 base to trimming and J lost 4 bases, with 16 bases between them. CDR1 and CDR2 (germline): SSHAT, FNYEAQ (reference sequence). For the CDR3, the DNA is TGTGCCAGCAGCTTAGATGCAGGGAATACGATAGAGACCCAGTACTTC. Amino acids: CASSLDAGNTIETQYF.

This sequence joins TRBV11-2 and TRBJ1-5, with no clear D. In germline, CDR1 is SGHAT, CDR2 FQNNGV. The germline V and J ends were trimmed by 0 bases and 6 bases, with 9 bases remaining between them. The CDR3 is 14 residues long. As DNA, the CDR3 is TGTGCCAGCAGCTTAGAGAGAAAAGGTCAGCCCCAGCATTTT. Translation gives CASSLERKGQPQHF.

This clone has just one count. This chain uses TRBV18 with TRBJ2-1; 10 nucleotides align to TRBD2. Germline CDR1 is KGHSH and CDR2 is LQKENI. This CDR3 contains 16 residues. Germline trimming cut 1 base from V and 4 bases from J; bases unmatched to any gene: 4. CDR3 loop: CASSPRRTSGYNEQFF. Written as DNA, the CDR3 is TGTGCCAGCTCACCACGGCGGACTAGCGGTTACAATGAGCAGTTCTTC.

The chain carries TRBV9 and TRBJ1-6; 8 nucleotides agree with TRBD1. Germline trimming cut 4 bases from V and 7 bases from J; bases unmatched to any gene: 10. The CDR3 totals 16 residues. Germline values: CDR1 SGDLS, CDR2 YYNGEE. The CDR3 is CASSKRDRKNNSPLHF. CDR3 sequence (DNA): TGTGCCAGCAGCAAACGGGACAGGAAAAACAATTCACCCCTCCACTTT.

This chain connects TRBV7-9 to TRBJ2-7, with TRBD1 matching 10 bases. With 5 bases clipped from V and 5 bases from J, the junction kept 9 bases outside the gene matches. Per the germline V gene, CDR1 is SEHNR and CDR2 is FQNEAQ (reference sequence). This CDR3 spans 15 amino acids. CDR3 loop: CASSIPGQGIHEQYF. The DNA for the CDR3 is TGTGCCAGCAGCATCCCGGGACAGGGGATCCACGAGCAGTACTTC.

This rearrangement joins TRBV10-3 to TRBJ1-1, with 7 bases identical to TRBD1. Trimming cost V 6 bases and J 6 bases; bases outside gene matches: 13. The germline V gene encodes CDR1 ENHRY and CDR2 SYGVKD. CDR3 size: 15 residues. DNA for the CDR3: TGTGCCATCAGAGACACTCAGGGGGTAAAGGCTGAAGCTTTCTTT. Translated, it gives CAIRDTQGVKAEAFF.

V usage is TRBV7-9 and J usage is TRBJ1-1, with a weak D call TRBD1 (6 bases). The CDR3 totals 13 residues. Trimming took 5 bases from V and 6 from J, leaving 13 bases between them. Germline V CDR1 and CDR2: SEHNR, FQNEAQ (reference sequence). The CDR3 sequence: CASSLGTYPEAFF. Here the CDR3 DNA reads TGTGCCAGCAGCCTCGGGACATATCCTGAAGCTTTCTTT.

In nucleotides, the CDR3 is TGTGCCAGCAGCCTCACAGGCTCCCGTAACTGGTACTTC. It codes for CASSLTGSRNWYF. V is TRBV11-2 and J is TRBJ2-7; possibly TRBD1 for D (5 bases). Per the germline V gene, CDR1 is SGHAT and CDR2 is FQNNGV. The CDR3 covers 13 residues. The germline V and J ends were trimmed by 5 bases and 12 bases, with 20 bases remaining between them. Complete variable domain (other parts from reference TRBV11-2 and TRBJ2-7): EAGVAQSPRYKIIEKRQSVAFWCNPISGHATLYWYQQILGQGPKLLIQFQNNGVVDDSQLPKDRFSAERLKGVDSTLKIQPAKLEDSAVYLCASSLTGSRNWYFGPGTRLTVT.